This T cell receptor (beta chain) was found in a study of blood T cell repertoires in COVID-19. About the study: PBMCs, B-cell-depleted T cells, or T cells provided the cDNA or gDNA that made up the material.

Per the germline V gene, CDR1 is MNHEY and CDR2 is SVGAGI. V gave up 6 bases and J gave up 2 bases; unmatched junction bases: 7. CDR3 size: 14 residues. The assay was immunoSEQ multiplex PCR, and TCRdb's table has in-frame clones only and misses some. The sample yields approximately 50,000 clones, about 90% seen once. The V gene is TRBV6-5, the J gene TRBJ2-7, with 7 bases identical to TRBD1. The sequence was obtained from a human donor in a cohort sampled during active COVID-19. The sample was peripheral blood. Here the CDR3 DNA reads TGTGCCAGCAGATTCGGGCAGGGGGCCTACGAGCAGTACTTC. It is translated as CASRFGQGAYEQYF.